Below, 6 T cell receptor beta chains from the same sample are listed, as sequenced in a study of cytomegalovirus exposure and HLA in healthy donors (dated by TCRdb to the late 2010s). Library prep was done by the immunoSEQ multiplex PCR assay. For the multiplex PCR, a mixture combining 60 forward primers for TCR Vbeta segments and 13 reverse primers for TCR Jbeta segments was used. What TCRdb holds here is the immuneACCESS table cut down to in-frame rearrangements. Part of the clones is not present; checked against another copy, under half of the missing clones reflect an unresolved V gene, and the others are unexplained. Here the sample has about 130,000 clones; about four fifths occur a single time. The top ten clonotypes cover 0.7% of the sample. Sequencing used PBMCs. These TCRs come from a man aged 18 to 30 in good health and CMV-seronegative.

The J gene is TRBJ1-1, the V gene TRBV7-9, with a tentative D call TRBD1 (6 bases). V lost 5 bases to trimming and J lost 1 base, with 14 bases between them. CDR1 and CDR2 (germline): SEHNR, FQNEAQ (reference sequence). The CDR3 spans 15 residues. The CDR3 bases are TGTGCCAGCAGCCCTTCCGGACAGCAGAACACTGAAGCTTTCTTT. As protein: CASSPSGQQNTEAFF.

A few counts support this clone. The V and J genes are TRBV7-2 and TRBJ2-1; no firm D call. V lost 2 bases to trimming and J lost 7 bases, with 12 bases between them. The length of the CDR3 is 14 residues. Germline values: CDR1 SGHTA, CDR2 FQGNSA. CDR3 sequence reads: CASSLSSTRNEQFF. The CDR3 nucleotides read TGTGCCAGCAGCTTATCCAGTACGAGGAATGAGCAGTTCTTC. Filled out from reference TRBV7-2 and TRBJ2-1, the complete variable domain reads GAGVSQSPSNKVTEKGKDVELRCDPISGHTALYWYRQSLGQGLEFLIYFQGNSAPDKSGLPSDRFSAERTGGSVSTLTIQRTQQEDSAVYLCASSLSSTRNEQFFGPGTRLTVL.

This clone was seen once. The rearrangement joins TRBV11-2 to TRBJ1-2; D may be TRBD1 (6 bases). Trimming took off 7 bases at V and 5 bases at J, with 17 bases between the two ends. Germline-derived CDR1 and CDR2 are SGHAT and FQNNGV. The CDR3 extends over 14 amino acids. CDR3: CASTEGSRGYGYTF. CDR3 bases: TGTGCCAGCACGGAAGGGTCCAGGGGATATGGCTACACCTTC.

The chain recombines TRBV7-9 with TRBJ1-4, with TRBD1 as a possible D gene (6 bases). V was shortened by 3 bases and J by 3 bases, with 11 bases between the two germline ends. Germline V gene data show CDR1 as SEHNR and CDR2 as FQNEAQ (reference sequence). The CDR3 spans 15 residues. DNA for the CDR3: TGTGCCAGCAGCTTCGACAGGACCGCTAATGAAAAACTGTTTTTT. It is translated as CASSFDRTANEKLFF. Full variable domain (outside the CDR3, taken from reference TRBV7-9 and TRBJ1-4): DTGVSQNPRHKITKRGQNVTFRCDPISEHNRLYWYRQTLGQGPEFLTYFQNEAQLEKSRLLSDRFSAERPKGSFSTLEIQRTEQGDSAMYLCASSFDRTANEKLFFGSGTQLSVL.

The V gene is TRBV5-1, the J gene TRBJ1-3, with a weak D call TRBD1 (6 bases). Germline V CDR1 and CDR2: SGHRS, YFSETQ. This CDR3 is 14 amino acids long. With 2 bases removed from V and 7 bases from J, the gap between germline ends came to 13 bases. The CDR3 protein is CASSLVPGDNTIYF. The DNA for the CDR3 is TGCGCCAGCAGCTTAGTCCCAGGGGACAACACCATATATTTT. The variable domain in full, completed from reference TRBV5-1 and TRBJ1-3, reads KAGVTQTPRYLIKTRGQQVTLSCSPISGHRSVSWYQQTPGQGLQFLFEYFSETQRNKGNFPGRFSGRQFSNSRSEMNVSTLELGDSALYLCASSLVPGDNTIYFGEGSWLTVV.

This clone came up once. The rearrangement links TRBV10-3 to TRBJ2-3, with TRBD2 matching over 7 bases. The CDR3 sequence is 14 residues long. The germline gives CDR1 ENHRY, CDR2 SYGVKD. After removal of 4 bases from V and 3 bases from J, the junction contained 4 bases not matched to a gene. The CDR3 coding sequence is TGTGCCATCAGTGCGCTACTAGCGACAGATACGCAGTATTTT. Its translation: CAISALLATDTQYF.